The 5 T cell receptor beta chains below come from one sample, sequenced in a study of blood T cell repertoires in COVID-19. Sequencing was performed with immunoSEQ multiplex PCR; in TCRdb, only in-frame clones are kept and a portion is missing. The data hold about 120,000 clones, with 80% to 85% observed a single time. Material: PBMCs or T cells enriched from blood (not recorded which). The receptors derive from a woman in her 30s who had recovered from COVID-19.

The rearrangement uses TRBV15 and TRBJ2-3; 14 positions agree with TRBD2. Germline CDR1 is LNHNV and CDR2 is YYDKDF (reference sequence). V lost 5 bases to trimming and J lost 4 bases; unmatched junction nucleotides: 20. The CDR3 has 21 residues. The CDR3 here is CATSRPARGGLAGAGSDTQYF. The CDR3 coding sequence is TGTGCCACCAGCCGCCCCGCCCGAGGGGGACTAGCGGGAGCCGGATCAGATACGCAGTATTTT.

V and J are TRBV28 and TRBJ2-5; the D is unclear. Germline V gene lookup returns CDR1 MDHEN and CDR2 SYDVKM. Trimming removed 5 bases at V and 1 base at J, with 8 bases between. The CDR3 is 13 residues long. CDR3 sequence (DNA): TGTGCCAGCAGTCTCCCCCCCCAAGAGACCCAGTACTTC. Translated, it gives CASSLPPQETQYF.

V is TRBV29-1 and J is TRBJ2-3, with 9 bases aligning to TRBD2. The CDR3 loop spans 17 amino acids. Germline trimming cut 6 bases from V and 1 base from J; bases unmatched to any gene: 14. The germline V gene encodes CDR1 SQVTM and CDR2 ANQGSEA. CDR3 loop: CSVPKRAVAGGTDTQYF. CDR3 DNA sequence: TGCAGCGTGCCTAAACGAGCGGTAGCGGGGGGCACAGATACGCAGTATTTT.

The rearrangement joins TRBV7-3 to TRBJ2-3, with 14 nucleotides matching TRBD2. This CDR3 comprises 17 residues. Germline V gene data show CDR1 as SGHTA and CDR2 as FQGTGA. The junction had 8 bases not matched to a gene; V was cut back by 5 bases and J by 4 bases. The CDR3 sequence: CASSPPGLAGVPDTQYF. The CDR3 DNA sequence: TGTGCCAGCAGCCCCCCGGGACTAGCGGGAGTCCCAGATACGCAGTATTTT. The full variable domain, with the rest looked up from reference TRBV7-3 and TRBJ2-3, is GAGVSQTPSNKVTEKGKYVELRCDPISGHTALYWYRQSLGQGPEFLIYFQGTGAADDSGLPNDRFFAVRPEGSVSTLKIQRTERGDSAVYLCASSPPGLAGVPDTQYFGPGTRLTVL.

The chain recombines TRBV4-1 with TRBJ2-7, with D tentatively TRBD1 (6 bases). Germline V CDR1 and CDR2: MGHRA, YSYEKL. There are 15 residues in the CDR3. Deletions cut 1 base from V and 4 bases from J, with 14 bases between. Here the CDR3 DNA reads TGCGCCAGCAGCCAAGCCGGCAGCCAGGGGTACGAGCAGTACTTC. Its translation is CASSQAGSQGYEQYF.